A single TCR beta chain is shown here with its context. Its antigen is unknown. The entry originates in a study of beta chain features in type 1 diabetes. Study outcomes and limitations: Within each of all four CD4+ subsets, Type 1 diabetes patients had TCRB CDR3s that were moderately but significantly shorter.

Germline V gives CDR1 MDHEN, CDR2 SYDVKM. Deletions cut 5 bases from V and 8 bases from J, with 15 bases between. There are 13 residues in the CDR3. TCRB transcripts that were expressed got sequenced, as all of the isolated RNA had been reverse transcribed. Using immunoSEQ multiplex PCR, the repertoire was profiled, and TCRdb retains in-frame clones only, with some absent. This sample yields fewer than 110,000 clones, of which under 30% are seen a single time; 0.53% belongs to the top ten. This clonotype originated in a woman under 30 with type 1 diabetes. Sequenced: central memory CD4+ T cells from blood. The chain links TRBV28 to TRBJ1-2; D is unresolved. The CDR3 region has the DNA TGTGCCAGCAGTCCGGGGTCAGATCTGGGCTACACCTTC. This codes for CASSPGSDLGYTF.